What follows are 27 T cell receptor beta chains derived from one specimen sequenced in a study of blood T cell repertoires in COVID-19 (dated by TCRdb to 2020 to 2021). Library preparation used the immunoSEQ multiplex PCR assay. TCRdb took over this immuneACCESS table, retaining in-frame rearrangements with V and J assigned. Such tables are incomplete; in checked studies, under half of the missing clones stem from an unresolved V gene, and the remainder is unexplained. For this sample there are fewer than 250,000 clones; 85% to 90% appear just once. Jointly, the top ten make up less than 3% of the sample. The specimen was peripheral blood. All receptors come from a man aged 30 to 45 with COVID-19, enrolled during active disease.

V is TRBV3-1 (or the pseudogene TRBV3-2) and J is TRBJ2-3; 10 bases align to TRBD1. This CDR3 spans 16 amino acids. J was trimmed by 1 base and V by 4 bases; bases with no gene match: 5. Germline lookup yields CDR1 LGHDT and CDR2 YNNKEL (reference sequence). Here the CDR3 DNA reads TGTGCCAGCAGCCTTACCGGGACAGGGGGCACAGATACGCAGTATTTT. Protein product: CASSLTGTGGTDTQYF.

V gene TRBV29-1 combines with J gene TRBJ1-1; TRBD1 matches at 7 bases. This CDR3 has 15 amino acids. The germline V gene encodes CDR1 SQVTM and CDR2 ANQGSEA. With 4 bases clipped from V and 3 bases from J, the junction kept 11 bases outside the gene matches. As DNA, the CDR3 is TGCAGCGTTGCAGGGGACAGAAAAGGGGACACTGAAGCTTTCTTT. The encoded protein is CSVAGDRKGDTEAFF.

The genes are TRBV29-1 and TRBJ1-3, with 8 positions matching TRBD1. The trim removed 7 bases at V and 4 bases at J, leaving 9 bases unmatched. Per the germline V gene, CDR1 is SQVTM and CDR2 is ANQGSEA. This CDR3 is built from 14 residues. The CDR3 protein is CSAALTGVGNTIYF. CDR3 sequence (DNA): TGCAGCGCGGCACTGACAGGGGTCGGAAACACCATATATTTT.

This clone occurred once. V and J are TRBV6-5 and TRBJ2-1; 8 bases align to TRBD1. V shed 0 bases and J 6 bases; nucleotides not matched to a gene: 7. CDR3 length: 16 amino acids. Germline V CDR1 and CDR2: MNHEY, SVGAGI. The DNA for the CDR3 is TGTGCCAGCAGTTACTCGATCGGGACAGGAGGCAATGAGCAGTTCTTC. This translates into CASSYSIGTGGNEQFF.

This chain links TRBV9 with TRBJ1-1; tentative D call: TRBD1 (5 bases). The CDR3 covers 16 residues. Trimming cost V 1 base and J 1 base, with 14 bases left between them. CDR1 is SGDLS, CDR2 YYNGEE, per germline. The DNA for the CDR3 is TGTGCCAGCAGCGTAAGAGCCCAGGGCTGGAACACTGAAGCTTTCTTT. Protein: CASSVRAQGWNTEAFF.

V is TRBV27 and J is TRBJ2-7; 7 bases agree with TRBD2. There are 15 residues in the CDR3. From germline, CDR1 is MNHEY and CDR2 SMNVEV (reference sequence). V was pared by 3 bases and J by 2 bases, with 7 bases of the junction left unmatched. CDR3 DNA: TGTGCCAGCAGTTTGGAGCTAGCGGCTACCTACGAGCAGTACTTC. Protein product: CASSLELAATYEQYF.

The chain employs TRBV19 and TRBJ2-1; 8 nucleotides line up with TRBD2. Germline assignment: CDR1 LNHDA and CDR2 SQIVND (reference sequence). Losses at the gene ends were 6 bases for V and 2 bases for J; bases not matched to a gene: 9. This CDR3 has 16 amino acids. In nucleotides, the CDR3 is TGTGCCAGTAGGCCGCGCGGACTAGCTGCCTACAATGAGCAGTTCTTC. This codes for CASRPRGLAAYNEQFF.

This clone was counted between two and nine times. The chain is built from TRBV24-1 and TRBJ2-6; the D gene is possibly TRBD2 (5 bases). The CDR3 sequence is 14 residues long. V lost 4 bases to trimming and J lost 4 bases, with 7 bases between them. From germline, CDR1 is KGHDR and CDR2 SFDVKD. CDR3 amino acids: CATSDTRGANVLTF. CDR3 nucleotides: TGTGCCACCAGTGACACTAGGGGGGCCAACGTCCTGACTTTC.

The chain links TRBV9 to TRBJ1-2; 9 bases map to TRBD1. V was clipped by 3 bases and J by 1 base; unmatched bases: 4. Germline V gene lookup returns CDR1 SGDLS and CDR2 YYNGEE. The CDR3 contains 15 residues. In DNA, the CDR3 is TGTGCCAGCAGCGGACAGGGGGGTTTTAACTATGGCTACACCTTC. Amino acid sequence: CASSGQGGFNYGYTF.

V is TRBV15 and J is TRBJ1-6; D remains unclear. Trimming removed 0 bases at V and 6 bases at J, with 3 bases between. The V gene's germline CDR1 is LNHNV and CDR2 YYDKDF (reference sequence). This CDR3 spans 13 amino acids. CDR3 region: CATSRDLNSPLHF. The CDR3 nucleotides read TGTGCCACCAGCAGAGATCTTAATTCACCCCTCCACTTT.

The V and J genes are TRBV11-2 and TRBJ2-7; maybe TRBD1 (6 bases). Germline CDR1 is SGHAT and CDR2 is FQNNGV. Trimming cost V 1 base and J 2 bases, with 12 bases left between them. This CDR3 contains 15 residues. The CDR3: CASSLVSGDTYEQYF. In DNA form, the CDR3 reads TGTGCCAGCAGCTTAGTCTCAGGGGACACCTACGAGCAGTACTTC.

The rearrangement joins TRBV28 to TRBJ1-3; the match to TRBD1 covers 7 bases. In germline, CDR1 is MDHEN, CDR2 SYDVKM. V trimming: 7 bases; J trimming: 3 bases; junction bases outside the gene matches: 6. The CDR3 is 14 residues long. The CDR3 region is CASTIDRVGNTIYF. The CDR3 DNA sequence: TGTGCCAGCACTATAGACAGGGTTGGAAACACCATATATTTT.

The J gene is TRBJ1-1, the V gene TRBV5-1; possible D gene TRBD1, 5 bases. V was clipped by 2 bases and J by 1 base, with 6 bases between them. This CDR3 contains 13 residues. From germline, CDR1 is SGHRS and CDR2 YFSETQ. CDR3 bases: TGCGCCAGCAGCTTTACAGGGAACACTGAAGCTTTCTTT. Translated, it gives CASSFTGNTEAFF.

This rearrangement joins TRBV24-1 to TRBJ2-7, with a weak D call TRBD2 (6 bases). Germline V gives CDR1 KGHDR, CDR2 SFDVKD. V gave up 3 bases and J gave up 1 base, with 15 bases separating them. The CDR3 runs to 16 residues. The CDR3 bases are TGTGCCACCAGTGATCCCGGGGGAGCCACTTCCTACGAGCAGTACTTC. It is translated as CATSDPGGATSYEQYF.

Here the CDR3 DNA reads TGTGCCAGTAGTATACTAGACAGGGCTGGAAACACCATATATTTT. Its translation is CASSILDRAGNTIYF. J is TRBJ1-3 and V is TRBV19, with 7 positions matching TRBD1. With 2 bases clipped from V and 2 bases from J, the junction kept 3 bases outside the gene matches. The CDR3 runs to 15 residues. Germline V gives CDR1 LNHDA, CDR2 SQIVND (reference sequence). The full variable domain, with the rest looked up from reference TRBV19 and TRBJ1-3, is DGGITQSPKYLFRKEGQNVTLSCEQNLNHDAMYWYRQDPGQGLRLIYYSQIVNDFQKGDIAEGYSVSREKKESFPLTVTSAQKNPTAFYLCASSILDRAGNTIYFGEGSWLTVV.

The chain joins TRBV21-1 to TRBJ2-7; the table names TRBD1, a call not compared with the DNA. TRBV21-1 is designated a pseudogene. The CDR3 contains 19 residues. CDR3 DNA sequence: TGTGCCAGCAGCGCATCCGGGACAGGGGGATTTACGAGAGCCTACGAGCAGTACTTC. This codes for CASSASGTGGFTRAYEQYF.

A single count supports this clone. The rearrangement links TRBV7-2 to TRBJ1-2; D perhaps matches TRBD1 (5 bases). Trimming shortened V by 5 bases and J by 1 base, and 14 bases separated the two germline ends. The CDR3 is 15 amino acids. CDR1 is SGHTA, CDR2 FQGNSA, per germline. The CDR3 bases are TGTGCCAGCAGCGTCAGAAGGGGATTTAACTATGGCTACACCTTC. Its translation: CASSVRRGFNYGYTF.

The chain links TRBV6-1 to TRBJ1-2; D is uncertain. V was clipped by 2 bases and J by 5 bases, with 21 bases between them. This CDR3 has 17 amino acids. Per germline, CDR1 MNHNS and CDR2 SASEGT. CDR3 DNA: TGTGCCAGCAGTGAATTCGGTGCCAGGCCAACCACTTATGGCTACACCTTC. Translation gives CASSEFGARPTTYGYTF.

The V gene is TRBV6-5, the J gene TRBJ2-5, with 7 bases lining up with TRBD1. This CDR3 is 15 amino acids long. With 4 bases clipped from V and 2 bases from J, the junction kept 7 bases outside the gene matches. Germline assignment: CDR1 MNHEY and CDR2 SVGAGI. The CDR3 is CASSSGQPPQETQYF. The CDR3 nucleotides are TGTGCCAGCAGTTCGGGACAGCCTCCACAAGAGACCCAGTACTTC.

The J gene is TRBJ1-3, the V gene TRBV2; 7 nucleotides align to TRBD1. With V trimmed by 5 bases and J by 4 bases, 8 bases remained unmatched. The CDR3 length is 15 residues. CDR1 SNHLY and CDR2 FYNNEI come from the germline V gene. The CDR3 nucleotides are TGTGCCAGCAGTATTGACAGGGTAGGCGGAAACACCATATATTTT. It yields the protein CASSIDRVGGNTIYF.

The rearrangement links TRBV9 to TRBJ1-5, with 7 bases that match TRBD1. There are 16 residues in the CDR3. From germline, CDR1 is SGDLS and CDR2 YYNGEE. V dropped 3 bases and J dropped 3; count of bases not matched to a gene: 9. The CDR3 sequence: CASSAPGTAINQPQHF. The CDR3 nucleotides read TGTGCCAGCAGCGCGCCCGGGACAGCGATCAATCAGCCCCAGCATTTT.

V and J are TRBV2 and TRBJ2-7; D may be TRBD1 (6 bases). V lost 3 bases, J lost 2 bases, and 17 bases lay in between. The germline CDR1 and CDR2 sequences are SNHLY and FYNNEI. The CDR3 has 16 amino acids. The CDR3 DNA reads TGTGCCAGCAGTGATTACAGGGCAGGGAACCCCTACGAGCAGTACTTC. It is translated as CASSDYRAGNPYEQYF.

The rearrangement uses TRBV11-2 and TRBJ1-2; 7 bases are a match to TRBD1. The CDR3 runs to 13 residues. Germline V lookup: CDR1 SGHAT, CDR2 FQNNGV. Trimming at V came to 5 bases and at J to 8 bases, leaving 8 bases not matched to a gene. CDR3 residues: CASSLEDRPGYTF. Here the CDR3 DNA reads TGTGCCAGCAGCCTTGAGGACAGGCCGGGCTACACCTTC. Full variable domain (missing parts from reference TRBV11-2 and TRBJ1-2): EAGVAQSPRYKIIEKRQSVAFWCNPISGHATLYWYQQILGQGPKLLIQFQNNGVVDDSQLPKDRFSAERLKGVDSTLKIQPAKLEDSAVYLCASSLEDRPGYTFGSGTRLTVV.

This chain joins TRBV3-1 (or the pseudogene TRBV3-2) and TRBJ1-5; D not certain. The CDR3 is 13 amino acids. Germline loops: CDR1 LGHDT, CDR2 YNNKEL (reference sequence). Trimming took off 6 bases at V and 6 bases at J, with 12 bases between the two ends. The CDR3 DNA sequence: TGTGCCAGCAGTCCCCCCCCGGGTCAGCCCCAGCATTTT. It is translated as CASSPPPGQPQHF.

This sequence joins TRBV7-9 and TRBJ2-3; the D gene is possibly TRBD2 (5 bases). V was trimmed by 5 bases and J by 6 bases, leaving 12 bases between them. The germline gives CDR1 SEHNR, CDR2 FQNEAQ (reference sequence). The CDR3 totals 13 residues. CDR3 amino acids: CASSQPGYDTQYF. CDR3 DNA sequence: TGTGCCAGCAGCCAACCGGGGTACGATACGCAGTATTTT.

This chain connects TRBV25-1 to TRBJ2-2; TRBD1 is a possible D gene (6 bases). V was shortened by 3 bases and J by 5 bases, with 13 bases between the two germline ends. CDR1 is MGHDK and CDR2 is SYGVNS in the germline V gene. The CDR3 extends over 15 amino acids. In nucleotides, the CDR3 is TGTGCCAGCAGTGATAGGGCAGGGGAAACCGGGGAGCTGTTTTTT. Amino acid sequence: CASSDRAGETGELFF.

This clone came up a few times. The gene calls are TRBV29-1 and TRBJ1-4; D is possibly TRBD1 (6 bases). V was shortened by 5 bases and J by 7 bases, with 14 bases between the two germline ends. The length of the CDR3 is 13 residues. Per the germline V gene, CDR1 is SQVTM and CDR2 is ANQGSEA. The CDR3 nucleotides are TGCAGCGTTAACGAGGGGGAGGGTGAAAAACTGTTTTTT. Translating gives CSVNEGEGEKLFF.